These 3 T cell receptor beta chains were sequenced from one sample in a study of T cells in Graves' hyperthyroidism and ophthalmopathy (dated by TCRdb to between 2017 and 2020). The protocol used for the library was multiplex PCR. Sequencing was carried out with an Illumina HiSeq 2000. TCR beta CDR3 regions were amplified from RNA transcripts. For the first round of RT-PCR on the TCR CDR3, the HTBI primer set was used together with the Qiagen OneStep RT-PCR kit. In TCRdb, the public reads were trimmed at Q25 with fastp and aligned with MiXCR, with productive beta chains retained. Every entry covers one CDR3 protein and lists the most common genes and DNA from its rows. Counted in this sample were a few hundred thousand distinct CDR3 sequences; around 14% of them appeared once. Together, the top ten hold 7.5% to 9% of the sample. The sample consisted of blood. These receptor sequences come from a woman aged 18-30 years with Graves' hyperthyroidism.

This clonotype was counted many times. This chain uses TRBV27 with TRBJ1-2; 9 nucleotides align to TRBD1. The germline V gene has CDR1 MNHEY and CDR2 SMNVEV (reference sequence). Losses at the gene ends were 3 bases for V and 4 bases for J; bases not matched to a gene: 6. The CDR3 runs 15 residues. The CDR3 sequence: CASSFGQGPIYGYTF. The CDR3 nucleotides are TGTGCCAGCAGTTTCGGACAGGGGCCGATCTATGGCTACACCTTC.

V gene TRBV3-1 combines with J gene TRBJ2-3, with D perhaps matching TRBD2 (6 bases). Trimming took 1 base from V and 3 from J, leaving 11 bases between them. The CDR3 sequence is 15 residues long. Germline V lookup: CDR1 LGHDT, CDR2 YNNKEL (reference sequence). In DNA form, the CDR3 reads TGTGCCAGCAGCCAAGGACTAGTCCGGACAGATACGCAGTATTTT. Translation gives CASSQGLVRTDTQYF.

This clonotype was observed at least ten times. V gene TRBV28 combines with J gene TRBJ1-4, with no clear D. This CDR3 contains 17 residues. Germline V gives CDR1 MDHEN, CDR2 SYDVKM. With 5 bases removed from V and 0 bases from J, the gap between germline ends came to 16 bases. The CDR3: CASSPDTLLATNEKLFF. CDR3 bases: TGTGCCAGCAGTCCCGACACCCTACTTGCAACTAATGAAAAACTGTTTTTT.